This T cell receptor beta chain was identified during a study of beta chain features in type 1 diabetes. On the study more broadly: Examination covered around 98,000,000 sorted cells spanning all samples.

As for this clone: Its antigen remains unidentified.

Regarding the study as a whole: In every one of the four CD4+ subsets, TCRB CDR3s were moderately but significantly shorter in Type 1 diabetes patients.

Germline loops: CDR1 MNHNS, CDR2 SASEGT. The CDR3 totals 15 residues. V dropped 0 bases and J dropped 7; count of bases not matched to a gene: 7. The sequenced template was cDNA made from the entire isolated RNA. The method was immunoSEQ multiplex PCR; TCRdb's version includes in-frame clones alone and lacks a portion of them. The sample comprises around 280,000 clones, approximately 15% of which are singletons, and 0.015% rests with the top ten. The source of this sequence is a young man with type 1 diabetes. Input material: naive CD4+ T cells from blood. This chain joins TRBV6-1 and TRBJ2-5; 8 bases agree with TRBD2. The CDR3 protein is CASSEALTSVGTQYF. The CDR3 DNA reads as TGTGCCAGCAGTGAAGCCCTGACTAGCGTCGGGACCCAGTACTTC.